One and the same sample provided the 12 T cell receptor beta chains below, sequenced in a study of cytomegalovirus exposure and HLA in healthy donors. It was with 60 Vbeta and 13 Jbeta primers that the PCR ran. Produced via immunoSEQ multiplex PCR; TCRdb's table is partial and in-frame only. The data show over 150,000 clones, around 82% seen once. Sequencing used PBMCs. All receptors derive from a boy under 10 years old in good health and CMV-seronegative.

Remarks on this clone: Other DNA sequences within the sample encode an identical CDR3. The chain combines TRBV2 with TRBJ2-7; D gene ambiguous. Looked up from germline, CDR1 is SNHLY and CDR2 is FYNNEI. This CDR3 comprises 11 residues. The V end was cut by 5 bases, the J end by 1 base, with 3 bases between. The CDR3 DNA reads TGTGCCAGCAGTCCTTCCTACGAGCAGTACTTC. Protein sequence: CASSPSYEQYF. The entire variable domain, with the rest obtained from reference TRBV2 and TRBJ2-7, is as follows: EPEVTQTPSHQVTQMGQEVILRCVPISNHLYFYWYRQILGQKVEFLVSFYNNEISEKSEIFDDQFSVERPDGSNFTLKIRSTKLEDSAMYFCASSPSYEQYFGPGTRLTVT.

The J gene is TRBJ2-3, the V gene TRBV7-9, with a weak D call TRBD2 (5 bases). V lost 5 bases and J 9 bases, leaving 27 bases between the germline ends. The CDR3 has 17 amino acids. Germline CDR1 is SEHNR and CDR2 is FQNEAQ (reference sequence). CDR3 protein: CASSPMAPGRIESTQYF. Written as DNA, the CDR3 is TGTGCCAGCAGCCCTATGGCCCCGGGAAGGATTGAAAGCACGCAGTATTTT.

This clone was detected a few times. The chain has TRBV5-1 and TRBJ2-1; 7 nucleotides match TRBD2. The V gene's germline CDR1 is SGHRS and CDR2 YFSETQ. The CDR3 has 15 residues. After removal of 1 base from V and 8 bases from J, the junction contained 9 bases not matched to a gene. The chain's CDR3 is CASSLPTSTQDEQFF. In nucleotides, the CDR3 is TGCGCCAGCAGCTTGCCGACTAGCACCCAGGATGAGCAGTTCTTC.

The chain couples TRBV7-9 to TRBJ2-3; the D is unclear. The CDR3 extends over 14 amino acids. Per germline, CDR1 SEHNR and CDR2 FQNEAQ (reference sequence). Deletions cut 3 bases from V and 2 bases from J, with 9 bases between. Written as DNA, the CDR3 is TGTGCCAGCAGCTTCGTTCTAGACACAGATACGCAGTATTTT. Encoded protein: CASSFVLDTDTQYF.

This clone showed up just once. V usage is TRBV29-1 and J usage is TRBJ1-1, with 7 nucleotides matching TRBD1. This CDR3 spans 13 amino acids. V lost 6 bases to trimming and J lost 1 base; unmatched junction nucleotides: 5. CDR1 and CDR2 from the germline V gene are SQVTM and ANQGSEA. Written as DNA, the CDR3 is TGCAGCGTCGGAGGGACAGCGAACACTGAAGCTTTCTTT. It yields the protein CSVGGTANTEAFF.

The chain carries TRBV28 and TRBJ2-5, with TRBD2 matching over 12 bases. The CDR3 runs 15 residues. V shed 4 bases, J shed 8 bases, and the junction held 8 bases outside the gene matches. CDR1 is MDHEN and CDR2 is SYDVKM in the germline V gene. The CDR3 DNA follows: TGTGCCAGCAGTTCCTTCACTAGCGGGGGGATTACCCAGTACTTC. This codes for CASSSFTSGGITQYF. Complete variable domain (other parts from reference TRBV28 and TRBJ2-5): DVKVTQSSRYLVKRTGEKVFLECVQDMDHENMFWYRQDPGLGLRLIYFSYDVKMKEKGDIPEGYSVSREKKERFSLILESASTNQTSMYLCASSSFTSGGITQYFGPGTRLLVL.

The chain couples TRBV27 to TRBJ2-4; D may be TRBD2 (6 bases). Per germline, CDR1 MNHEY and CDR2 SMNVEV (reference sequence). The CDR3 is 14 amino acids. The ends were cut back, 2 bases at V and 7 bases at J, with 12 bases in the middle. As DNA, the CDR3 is TGTGCCAGCAGTTTAGGGGGGACCGTGAACATTCAGTACTTC. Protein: CASSLGGTVNIQYF.

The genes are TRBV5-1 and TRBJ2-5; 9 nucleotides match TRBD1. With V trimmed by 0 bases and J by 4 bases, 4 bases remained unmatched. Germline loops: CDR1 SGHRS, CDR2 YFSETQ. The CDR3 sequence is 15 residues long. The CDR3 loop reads CASSLAGTGSETQYF. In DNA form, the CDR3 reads TGCGCCAGCAGCTTGGCCGGGACAGGGTCAGAGACCCAGTACTTC. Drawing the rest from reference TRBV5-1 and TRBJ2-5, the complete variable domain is KAGVTQTPRYLIKTRGQQVTLSCSPISGHRSVSWYQQTPGQGLQFLFEYFSETQRNKGNFPGRFSGRQFSNSRSEMNVSTLELGDSALYLCASSLAGTGSETQYFGPGTRLLVL.

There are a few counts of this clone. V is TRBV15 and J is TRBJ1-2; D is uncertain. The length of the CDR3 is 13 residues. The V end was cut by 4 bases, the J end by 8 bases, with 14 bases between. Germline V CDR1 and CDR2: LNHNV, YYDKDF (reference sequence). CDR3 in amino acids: CATSTAGGLGYTF. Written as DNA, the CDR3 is TGTGCCACCAGCACCGCGGGAGGTTTAGGCTACACCTTC.

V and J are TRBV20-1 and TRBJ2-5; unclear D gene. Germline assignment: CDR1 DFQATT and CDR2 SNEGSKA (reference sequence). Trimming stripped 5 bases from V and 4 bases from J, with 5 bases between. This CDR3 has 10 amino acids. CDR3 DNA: TGCAGTGCTTATAGAGAGACCCAGTACTTC. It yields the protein CSAYRETQYF.

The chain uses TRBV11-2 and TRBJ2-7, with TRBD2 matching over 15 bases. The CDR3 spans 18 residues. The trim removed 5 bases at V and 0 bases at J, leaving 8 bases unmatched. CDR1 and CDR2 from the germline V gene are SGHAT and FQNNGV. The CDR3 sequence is CASSPGLAGGEASYEQYF. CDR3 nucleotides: TGTGCCAGCAGCCCGGGACTAGCGGGAGGAGAGGCCTCCTACGAGCAGTACTTC.

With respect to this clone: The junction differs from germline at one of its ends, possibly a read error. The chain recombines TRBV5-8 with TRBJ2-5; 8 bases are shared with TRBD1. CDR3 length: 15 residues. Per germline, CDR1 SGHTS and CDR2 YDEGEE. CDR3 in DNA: TGTGCCAGCAGTTTGGGACAGGCGAACCAAGAGACCCAGTACTTC. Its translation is CASSLGQANQETQYF. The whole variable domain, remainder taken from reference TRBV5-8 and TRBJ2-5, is EAGVTQSPTHLIKTRGQQATLRCSPISGHTSVYWYQQALGLGLQFLLWYDEGEERNRGNFPPRFSGRQFPNYSSELNVNALELEDSALYLCASSLGQANQETQYFGPGTRLLVL.